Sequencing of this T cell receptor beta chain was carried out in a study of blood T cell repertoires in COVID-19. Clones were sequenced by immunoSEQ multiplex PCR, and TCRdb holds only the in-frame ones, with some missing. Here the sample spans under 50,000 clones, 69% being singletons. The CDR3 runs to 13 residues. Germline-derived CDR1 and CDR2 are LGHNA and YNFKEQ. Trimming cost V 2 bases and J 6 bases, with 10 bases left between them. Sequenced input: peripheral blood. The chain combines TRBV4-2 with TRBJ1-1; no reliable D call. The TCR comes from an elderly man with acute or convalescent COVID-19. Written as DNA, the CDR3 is TGTGCCAGCAGCCAATCCCTAGAGGCTGAAGCTTTCTTT. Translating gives CASSQSLEAEAFF.